This paragraph covers one TCR beta chain sequence. Its cognate antigen is unknown. CDR1 is SGDLS and CDR2 is YYNGEE in the germline V gene. This CDR3 is 16 amino acids long. J lost 6 bases, V lost 4 bases, and 6 bases had no gene match. The 5'RACE template-switching step produced TCR cDNA and added a universal primer site and UMIs. Using its own MiXCR run on the 5' RACE reads, TCRdb lists one record per CDR3 protein. The sample shows some 250,000 distinct CDR3 sequences, around 7% of them seen only once. The data were obtained in a study of T cells after yellow fever vaccination. The study's findings and limits: The secondary response showed a weaker magnitude and a faster peak, day 5 versus 15. Most primary-vaccination clones reappeared after the booster (more than 95% CD4, roughly 90% CD8).

V is TRBV9 and J is TRBJ2-2; TRBD2 agrees at 13 bases. This receptor was identified in a man under 40 who received the YFV17D yellow fever vaccine. The sequences come from CD4+ T cells sorted from PBMCs, collected 15 days after the yellow fever booster vaccination. CDR3: CASSSIGLAGAGELFF. DNA for the CDR3: TGTGCCAGCAGCTCAATCGGACTAGCGGGAGCCGGGGAGCTGTTTTTT.